Listed below are T cell receptor beta chains from one sample, sequenced in a study of blood T cells in healthy people across ages. TCRdb called the 5' RACE reads again in MiXCR, with one record for every CDR3 protein. The data contain 550,000 to 750,000 distinct CDR3 sequences, around 21% of them singletons. The sequenced sample was blood. The receptors derive from a man in his 70s in good health. Both conserved end residues are part of each CDR3. Each record gives: clone size, J gene, V gene, D gene, CDR3 protein, CDR3 DNA. A D gene is named only where the DNA matches it firmly. Not every row has a clone size; where given, it reads once, few, many or a size class.

size: few
J: TRBJ2-2
V: TRBV9
D: NA
CDR3: CASSDPQGHANTGELFF
DNA: TGTGCCAGCAGCGATCCACAGGGTCATGCGAACACCGGGGAGCTGTTTTTT

size: NA
J: TRBJ1-2
V: TRBV20-1
D: NA
CDR3: CSARVGDGYGYTF
DNA: TGCAGTGCTAGAGTTGGCGACGGGTATGGCTACACCTTC

size: many
J: TRBJ1-1
V: TRBV20-1
D: NA
CDR3: CSASDPGGNTEAFF
DNA: TGCAGTGCTAGCGACCCGGGCGGGAACACTGAAGCTTTCTTT

size: NA
J: TRBJ2-3
V: TRBV7-2
D: NA
CDR3: CASSDPLEPAQYF
DNA: TGTGCCAGCAGCGACCCACTAGAACCCGCGCAGTATTTT

size: NA
J: TRBJ1-4
V: TRBV12-3/TRBV12-4
D: NA
CDR3: CASILQPRGDEKLFF
DNA: TGTGCCAGCATCCTTCAGCCTCGGGGGGATGAAAAACTGTTTTTT

size: NA
J: TRBJ2-3
V: TRBV12-3/TRBV12-4
D: TRBD2
CDR3: CASRPPTSGSTDTQYF
DNA: TGTGCCAGCAGACCCCCGACTAGCGGTAGCACAGATACGCAGTATTTT

size: NA
J: TRBJ2-1
V: TRBV6-1
D: TRBD2
CDR3: CASSPGASGPYNEQFF
DNA: TGTGCCAGCAGCCCCGGGGCTAGCGGGCCCTACAATGAGCAGTTCTTC

size: NA
J: TRBJ2-4
V: TRBV9
D: NA
CDR3: CASSPRDSLKNIQYF
DNA: TGTGCCAGCAGCCCGCGGGACAGCCTAAAAAACATTCAGTACTTC

size: many
J: TRBJ2-2
V: TRBV20-1
D: NA
CDR3: CSARADSLAGELFF
DNA: TGCAGTGCTAGAGCGGACTCTCTGGCCGGGGAGCTGTTTTTT

size: NA
J: TRBJ1-4
V: TRBV6-1
D: NA
CDR3: CATAVRQVNEKLFF
DNA: TGTGCCACCGCGGTACGACAGGTCAATGAAAAACTGTTTTTT

size: NA
J: TRBJ2-2
V: TRBV7-3
D: NA
CDR3: CASSSSPQGVGGELFF
DNA: TGTGCCAGCAGCTCAAGCCCACAGGGAGTGGGCGGGGAGCTGTTTTTT

size: many
J: TRBJ1-5
V: TRBV12-3/TRBV12-4
D: TRBD1
CDR3: CASSLQGGQPQHF
DNA: TGTGCCAGCAGCTTACAGGGGGGGCAGCCCCAGCATTTT

size: few
J: TRBJ2-1
V: TRBV6-2/TRBV6-3
D: NA
CDR3: CASSPDATYNEQFF
DNA: TGTGCCAGCAGCCCGGACGCCACCTACAATGAGCAGTTCTTC

size: NA
J: TRBJ2-7
V: TRBV27
D: NA
CDR3: CASSYRVAYEQYF
DNA: TGTGCCAGCAGCTACAGGGTCGCCTACGAGCAGTACTTC

size: NA
J: TRBJ2-5
V: TRBV6-1
D: TRBD2
CDR3: CANSSGSAQETQYF
DNA: TGTGCCAACAGTAGCGGGAGCGCTCAAGAGACCCAGTACTTC

size: few
J: TRBJ1-2
V: TRBV12-3/TRBV12-4
D: NA
CDR3: CASSLGLFQRDGYTF
DNA: TGTGCCAGCAGTTTAGGCCTCTTCCAAAGGGATGGCTACACCTTC

size: NA
J: TRBJ1-4
V: TRBV20-1
D: NA
CDR3: CSARVGVSNEKLFF
DNA: TGCAGTGCCCGGGTGGGGGTTTCTAATGAAAAACTGTTTTTT

size: many
J: TRBJ1-2
V: TRBV10-3
D: NA
CDR3: CAISEKSGAGYTF
DNA: TGTGCCATCAGTGAGAAATCAGGGGCTGGCTACACCTTC

size: NA
J: TRBJ2-1
V: TRBV10-3
D: NA
CDR3: CAISRLEENEQFF
DNA: TGTGCCATCAGTAGACTAGAGGAGAATGAGCAGTTCTTC